This record concerns one T cell receptor (beta chain) sequence. The data were obtained in a study of shared clonotypes between healthy human individuals. Only in-frame clones appear in the TCRdb table, and some are missing; sequencing was by immunoSEQ multiplex PCR. The profile shows roughly 1,000,000 clones, 78% of them singletons. The germline gives CDR1 KGHSH, CDR2 LQKENI. J was trimmed by 10 bases and V by 6 bases; bases with no gene match: 20. The CDR3 has 16 residues. This TCR was sampled from a man between 18 and 29 years old in good health. Some clones in this sample may be carry-over from other donors' samples. This chain joins TRBV18 and TRBJ1-1; the match to TRBD1 covers 7 bases. Sequencing was carried out using memory CD4+ T cells from PBMCs. Subset specified: CD45RA-negative fraction. CDR3 sequence reads: CASSPNTGEMLVRAFF. The CDR3 coding sequence is TGTGCCAGCTCCCCAAACACAGGGGAGATGTTGGTGAGAGCTTTCTTT.